Presented here are 27 T cell receptor beta chains from one specimen sequenced in a study of T cell clonality in common variable immunodeficiency. Sequenced by immunoSEQ multiplex PCR; TCRdb stores in-frame clones only, minus some. Sampling found about 35,000 clones, none seen once. Material: peripheral blood mononuclear cells. These receptors originate from a person aged 18 to 70 in good health.

With respect to this clone: From the germline J gene comes the end of the CDR3, since the read stops 3 residues before it. V gene TRBV7-3 combines with J gene TRBJ1-2; D is unclear. The CDR3 runs 13 residues. Looked up from germline, CDR1 is SGHTA and CDR2 is FQGTGA. The CDR3 region is CASSATGSYDYTF. The DNA read from the CDR3 is TGTGCCAGCAGCGCAACTGGTTCCTACGAC.

This clone was detected only a few times. The sequenced fragment ends 3 residues before the CDR3 boundary, so the rest is inferred from the germline J gene. The chain has TRBV19 and TRBJ2-1; TRBD2 agrees at 12 bases. CDR3 length: 16 residues. CDR1 LNHDA and CDR2 SQIVND come from the germline V gene (reference sequence). V was pared by 7 bases and J by 6 bases, with 10 bases of the junction left unmatched. CDR3 DNA, as far as it was read: TGTGCCAGTACCCCCCTAGCGGGAGGGCCGTCCAATGAG. Its protein product is CASTPLAGGPSNE. The whole CDR3 protein reads CASTPLAGGPSNEQFF. The whole variable domain, filled in from reference TRBV19 and TRBJ2-1, reads DGGITQSPKYLFRKEGQNVTLSCEQNLNHDAMYWYRQDPGQGLRLIYYSQIVNDFQKGDIAEGYSVSREKKESFPLTVTSAQKNPTAFYLCASTPLAGGPSNEQFFGPGTRLTVL.

This clone came up many times. Read coverage stops 3 residues before the CDR3 terminus; the germline J gene supplies the remainder. The rearrangement joins TRBV19 to TRBJ2-7; 10 bases align to TRBD1. Germline CDR1 is LNHDA and CDR2 is SQIVND (reference sequence). Unmatched junction bases numbered 4, after V lost 1 base and J lost 4 bases. The length of the CDR3 is 15 residues. CDR3 sequence: CASSIAGQGSYEQYF. The sequenced part of the CDR3 DNA is TGTGCCAGTAGTATAGCGGGACAGGGGAGTTACGAG.

Details on this clone: The CDR3 end lies 3 residues beyond the end of the read and is filled in from the germline J gene. This chain joins TRBV7-9 and TRBJ2-3; 9 bases line up with TRBD2. This CDR3 comprises 14 residues. The V and J ends lost 6 bases and 2 bases, in that order; junction bases with no gene match: 3. Per the germline V gene, CDR1 is SEHNR and CDR2 is FQNEAQ (reference sequence). CDR3 bases read: TGTGCCAGCAGACCTAGCGGGACCACAGATACG. This gives the protein CASRPSGTTDT. The entire CDR3 is CASRPSGTTDTQYF.

This clone was seen many times. The missing CDR3 end, 3 residues past where the read stops, is filled in from the germline J gene. This chain joins TRBV20-1 and TRBJ2-3, with D possibly called TRBD1 or TRBD2 (5 bases each). The V end lost 2 bases, the J end lost 6 bases, and 12 bases lay between the germline ends. This CDR3 has 13 residues. Germline V gives CDR1 DFQATT, CDR2 SNEGSKA (reference sequence). This CDR3 is CSARKPEGDTQYF. The DNA read from the CDR3 is TGCAGTGCTAGAAAGCCCGAGGGGGATACG.

This clone has a count of ten or more. The read stops 3 residues short of the end of the CDR3; the missing end is completed from the germline J gene. The chain is built from TRBV7-8 and TRBJ1-5; the match to TRBD1 covers 9 bases. The CDR3 extends over 15 amino acids. Germline CDR1 reads SGHVS; CDR2 reads FQNEAQ. Unmatched junction bases numbered 7, after V lost 5 bases and J lost 5 bases. The CDR3 loop reads CASSGTGMRDQPQHF. Partial CDR3 DNA: TGTGCCAGCAGCGGGACAGGGATGAGGGATCAGCCC.

This clone was recorded many times. The read comes to an end 3 residues before the CDR3 does, leaving the germline J gene to fill in the end. This chain connects TRBV30 to TRBJ2-6, with 9 bases that match TRBD1. This CDR3 is built from 16 residues. The junction had 7 bases not matched to a gene; V was cut back by 5 bases and J by 2 bases. Germline CDR1 GTSNPN, CDR2 SVGIG (reference sequence). CDR3 DNA (partial): TGTGCCTGGCAACCCGGGACAGGGACTGGGGCCAACGTC. Protein: CAWQPGTGTGANV. The entire CDR3 reads CAWQPGTGTGANVLTF.

This clone was observed many times. The CDR3 is cut off 3 residues early in the read; its end comes from the germline J gene. The chain couples TRBV28 to TRBJ2-3; TRBD2 matches 15 bases. This CDR3 comprises 15 residues. The J segment lost 5 bases and the V segment lost 8 bases, leaving 5 bases of the junction unmatched. The germline CDR1 and CDR2 sequences are MDHEN and SYDVKM. The CDR3 loop reads CASWRTSGRVDTQYF. The covered CDR3 bases are TGTGCCAGCTGGCGGACTAGCGGGAGGGTAGATACG.

This clone has at least ten counts. The read stops 3 residues short of the end of the CDR3; the missing end is completed from the germline J gene. The rearrangement joins TRBV4-1 to TRBJ2-7, with 8 bases fitting TRBD1. Per germline, CDR1 MGHRA and CDR2 YSYEKL. The CDR3 has 15 residues. V was clipped by 1 base and J by 1 base; unmatched bases: 3. The CDR3 protein is CASSQGQGTSYEQYF. The sequenced part of the CDR3 DNA is TGCGCCAGCAGCCAAGGACAGGGGACATCCTACGAG.

This clone came up many times. The CDR3 end falls 3 residues outside the read, so it is completed with the germline J gene. The V call is TRBV14, the J call TRBJ1-4, with D perhaps TRBD1 (6 bases). Germline V gene data show CDR1 as SGHDN and CDR2 as FVKESK. The CDR3 has 14 amino acids. Trimming shortened V by 2 bases and J by 6 bases, and 10 bases separated the two germline ends. Partial CDR3 DNA: TGTGCCAGCAGCCAACAGGACAGCCATGAAAAA. Its protein product is CASSQQDSHEK. The full CDR3 is CASSQQDSHEKLFF.

This clone was observed many times. The CDR3 goes on 3 residues after the read ends, and that part is filled in from the germline J gene. This chain joins TRBV6-4 and TRBJ2-3; TRBD2 matches at 10 bases. CDR1 and CDR2 (germline): MRHNA, SNTAGT. The V segment lost 0 bases and the J segment 2 bases; nucleotides outside the gene matches: 5. This CDR3 has 17 residues. CDR3 residues: CASSDSWTSGYTDTQYF. The part of the CDR3 DNA that was read is TGTGCCAGCAGTGACTCTTGGACTAGCGGTTACACAGATACG.

This clone was observed many times. The read ends 3 residues before the CDR3 terminus; that terminus is restored from the germline J gene. J is TRBJ1-2 and V is TRBV30; no clear D gene. CDR1 is GTSNPN, CDR2 SVGIG, per germline (reference sequence). The CDR3 is 12 residues long. The V gene lost 4 bases and the J gene lost 2 bases, with 8 bases spanning the gap. CDR3 bases read: TGTGCCTGGATACAGAGAAACTATGGC. This gives the protein CAWIQRNYG. The whole CDR3 protein is CAWIQRNYGYTF.

Ten or more counts support this clone. The read stops 3 residues short of the end of the CDR3; the missing end is completed from the germline J gene. The chain recombines TRBV30 with TRBJ1-6, with unresolved D. The CDR3 length is 13 residues. Trimming removed 2 bases at V and 8 bases at J, with 10 bases between. Germline CDR1 reads GTSNPN; CDR2 reads SVGIG (reference sequence). CDR3 bases read: TGTGCCTGGAGTCCCCCCGGGTATTCACCC. This sequence encodes CAWSPPGYSP. The entire CDR3 sequence reads CAWSPPGYSPLHF.

Of note for this clone: Since a much larger clone is just one base distant, this may be a read error. The CDR3 sequence is CASSLGLRGTTDTQYF. The sequenced part of the CDR3 DNA is TGTGCCAGCAGCTTAGGTTTGAGGGGGACCACAGATACC. This chain joins TRBV7-8 and TRBJ2-5; a possible D gene is TRBD1 (6 bases). The read gets to within 3 residues of the CDR3 end, and the germline J gene fills in the rest. The germline gives CDR1 SGHVS, CDR2 FQNEAQ. This CDR3 comprises 16 residues.

This clone was counted a few times. The read finishes 3 residues shy of the CDR3 end, and the germline J gene is used to complete it. The gene calls are TRBV7-9 and TRBJ2-1; D not certain. Germline V gene data show CDR1 as SEHNR and CDR2 as FQNEAQ (reference sequence). The V gene lost 6 bases and the J gene lost 5 bases, with 11 bases spanning the gap. CDR3 length: 13 amino acids. CDR3 DNA (partial): TGTGCCAGCAGACCTCTGGCAGACAATGAG. Encoded protein: CASRPLADNE. The whole CDR3 protein is CASRPLADNEQFF.

This clone was detected ten times or more. The missing CDR3 end, 3 residues past where the read stops, is filled in from the germline J gene. J is TRBJ2-3 and V is TRBV30; D gene uncertain. The CDR3 sequence is 12 residues long. Germline CDR1 reads GTSNPN; CDR2 reads SVGIG (reference sequence). V dropped 1 base and J dropped 3 bases, with 5 bases sitting between them. The sequenced CDR3 bases are TGTGCCTGGAGTGGCGCAACAGATACG. This gives the protein CAWSGATDT. The CDR3 reads in full as CAWSGATDTQYF.

This clone was counted at least ten times. The read halts 3 residues ahead of the CDR3 end, with the missing end drawn from the germline J gene. V and J are TRBV7-8 and TRBJ1-1; the D is unclear. The ends were cut back, 7 bases at V and 5 bases at J, with 17 bases in the middle. The CDR3 runs 14 residues. The germline V gene encodes CDR1 SGHVS and CDR2 FQNEAQ. The CDR3 protein is CASTTGRIDTEAFF. CDR3 bases read: TGTGCCAGCACCACGGGTAGGATTGATACTGAA. The full variable domain, completed using reference TRBV7-8 and TRBJ1-1, is GAGVSQSPRYKVAKRGQDVALRCDPISGHVSLFWYQQALGQGPEFLTYFQNEAQLDKSGLPSDRFFAERPEGSVSTLKIQRTQQEDSAVYLCASTTGRIDTEAFFGQGTRLTVV.

There are many counts of this clone. The missing CDR3 end, 3 residues past where the read stops, is filled in from the germline J gene. The V and J genes are TRBV19 and TRBJ2-1; perhaps TRBD1 as D (6 bases). V lost 3 bases and J 8 bases, leaving 20 bases between the germline ends. The germline V gene encodes CDR1 LNHDA and CDR2 SQIVND (reference sequence). This CDR3 has 16 residues. This CDR3 is CASSIGKTGTPYEQFF. CDR3 DNA, as far as it was read: TGTGCCAGTAGTATCGGCAAGACCGGGACACCCTATGAG. The variable domain in full, with the rest retrieved from reference TRBV19 and TRBJ2-1, is DGGITQSPKYLFRKEGQNVTLSCEQNLNHDAMYWYRQDPGQGLRLIYYSQIVNDFQKGDIAEGYSVSREKKESFPLTVTSAQKNPTAFYLCASSIGKTGTPYEQFFGPGTRLTVL.

The table lists this clone with many counts. The read ends 3 residues before the CDR3 terminus; that terminus is restored from the germline J gene. The chain links TRBV20-1 to TRBJ2-3; D uncertain. Germline V gene lookup returns CDR1 DFQATT and CDR2 SNEGSKA (reference sequence). V dropped 1 base and J dropped 1 base, with 18 bases sitting between them. CDR3 length: 17 amino acids. The sequenced part of the CDR3 DNA is TGCAGTGCTAGAGCTCTCTTCCGAGGTGTGGGCACAGATACG. Its translation is CSARALFRGVGTDT. The CDR3 as a whole reads CSARALFRGVGTDTQYF.

This clone was seen many times. Coverage ceases 3 residues before the CDR3 finishes, and the germline J gene fills in the end. The chain joins TRBV4-1 to TRBJ2-7, with no clear D. The CDR3 has 14 amino acids. The germline CDR1 and CDR2 sequences are MGHRA and YSYEKL. V dropped 4 bases and J dropped 0 bases, with 10 bases sitting between them. CDR3 amino acids: CASSLSGFSYEQYF. CDR3 DNA (partial): TGCGCCAGCAGCCTGTCCGGGTTCTCCTACGAG.

There are many counts of this clone. Coverage ceases 3 residues before the CDR3 finishes, and the germline J gene fills in the end. The chain employs TRBV18 and TRBJ1-5, with TRBD1 identical over 12 bases. Germline CDR1 is KGHSH and CDR2 is LQKENI. The V gene end was trimmed by 2 bases and the J gene end by 6 bases; junction bases not matched to a gene: 8. The CDR3 length is 17 residues. The CDR3 spells CASSPSAGTGGFQPQHF. The part of the CDR3 DNA that was read is TGTGCCAGCTCACCATCTGCCGGGACAGGGGGCTTTCAGCCC.

This clone was observed many times. Sequencing ends 3 residues short of the CDR3 end; the germline J gene provides the rest. The chain is built from TRBV28 and TRBJ2-7, with no clear D. Germline V lookup: CDR1 MDHEN, CDR2 SYDVKM. V was trimmed by 3 bases and J by 0 bases, leaving 6 bases between them. This CDR3 has 13 amino acids. CDR3 residues: CASSFRSSYEQYF. CDR3 DNA (partial): TGTGCCAGCAGTTTCCGTAGCTCCTACGAG.

The CDR3 DNA, read in part, is TGTGCCAGCTCATCGCCTGGGGCAGGC. Its protein product is CASSSPGAG. The whole CDR3 sequence is CASSSPGAGYTF. The V call is TRBV18, the J call TRBJ1-2, with D tentatively TRBD1 (5 bases). The sequence runs out 3 residues before the end of the CDR3; the remainder is reconstructed from the germline J gene. Germline V gene lookup returns CDR1 KGHSH and CDR2 LQKENI. CDR3 length equals 12 residues.

This clone was recorded many times. The CDR3 end falls 3 residues outside the read, so it is completed with the germline J gene. V gene TRBV20-1 combines with J gene TRBJ2-1; 7 bases agree with TRBD1. This CDR3 comprises 15 residues. Per germline, CDR1 DFQATT and CDR2 SNEGSKA (reference sequence). V trimming: 1 base; J trimming: 6 bases; junction bases outside the gene matches: 9. The sequenced CDR3 bases are TGCAGTGCTAGAGGGACCGGGACAGACCCCAATGAG. It is translated as CSARGTGTDPNE. The entire CDR3 is CSARGTGTDPNEQFF.

In its sample, this clone was seen many times. The read terminates 3 residues before the CDR3 end, so the remaining end is supplied by the germline J gene. The V call is TRBV4-1, the J call TRBJ2-1, with 9 bases identical to TRBD1. CDR1 MGHRA and CDR2 YSYEKL come from the germline V gene. Germline trimming cut 5 bases from V and 7 bases from J; bases unmatched to any gene: 3. This CDR3 is 13 amino acids long. The CDR3 bases that were read are TGCGCCAGCAGCGAGGGACAGGGAAATGAG. It codes for CASSEGQGNE. The entire CDR3 is CASSEGQGNEQFF.

This clone appeared many times. The read terminates 3 residues before the CDR3 end, so the remaining end is supplied by the germline J gene. This rearrangement joins TRBV19 to TRBJ2-7; TRBD2 agrees at 9 bases. Per the germline V gene, CDR1 is LNHDA and CDR2 is SQIVND (reference sequence). This CDR3 spans 16 amino acids. Losses at the gene ends were 6 bases for V and 2 bases for J; bases not matched to a gene: 11. CDR3 amino acids: CASSGASSGSTYEQYF. CDR3 bases read: TGTGCCAGTAGCGGAGCGAGTAGCGGGAGTACCTACGAG.

This clone was detected ten times or more. The read stops 3 residues short of the end of the CDR3; the missing end is completed from the germline J gene. The chain joins TRBV2 to TRBJ2-7; TRBD1 agrees at 9 bases. This CDR3 spans 13 amino acids. Trimming at V came to 7 bases and at J to 5 bases, leaving 6 bases not matched to a gene. CDR1 is SNHLY, CDR2 FYNNEI, per germline. This chain's CDR3 is CASKGTGNDEQYF. The part of the CDR3 DNA that was read is TGTGCCAGCAAAGGGACAGGGAACGACGAG. The complete variable domain, with remaining parts taken from reference TRBV2 and TRBJ2-7, reads EPEVTQTPSHQVTQMGQEVILRCVPISNHLYFYWYRQILGQKVEFLVSFYNNEISEKSEIFDDQFSVERPDGSNFTLKIRSTKLEDSAMYFCASKGTGNDEQYFGPGTRLTVT.